This T cell receptor (beta chain) was sequenced during a study of response to subunit inactivated influenza vaccine. TCRdb passed the RT-PCR reads through MiXCR, listing each CDR3 protein once. The repertoire holds 540,000 or so distinct CDR3 sequences, with approximately 12% as singletons. The germline V and J ends were trimmed by 4 bases and 5 bases, with 12 bases remaining between them. This CDR3 has 13 amino acids. Germline V gives CDR1 SGHTA, CDR2 FQGNSA. This clonotype has a count of ten or more. The TCR sequence derives from a man aged 50-60 years who received an inactivated influenza vaccine. This chain connects TRBV7-2 to TRBJ2-7; D may be TRBD1 (6 bases). The specimen comprised PBMCs from blood, sampled more than 35 days after vaccination. The CDR3 nucleotides are TGTGCCAGCAGCTCACCCGGGACAAACGAGCAGTACTTC. Protein sequence: CASSSPGTNEQYF.